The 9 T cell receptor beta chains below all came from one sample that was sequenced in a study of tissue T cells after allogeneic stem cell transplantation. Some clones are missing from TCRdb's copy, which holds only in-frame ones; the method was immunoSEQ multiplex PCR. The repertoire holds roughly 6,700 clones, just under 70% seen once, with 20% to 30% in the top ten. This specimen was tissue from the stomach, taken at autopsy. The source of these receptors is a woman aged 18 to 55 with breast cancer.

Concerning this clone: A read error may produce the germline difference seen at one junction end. CDR3 DNA sequence: TGTGCCAGCAGCCCACATGGGACTAGCGGGGGCCCCGTCCCTTTT. Translation: CASSPHGTSGGPVPF. The chain employs TRBV5-5 and TRBJ2-2; 14 bases are shared with TRBD2. Germline V lookup: CDR1 SGHKS, CDR2 YYEKEE (reference sequence). This CDR3 comprises 15 residues.

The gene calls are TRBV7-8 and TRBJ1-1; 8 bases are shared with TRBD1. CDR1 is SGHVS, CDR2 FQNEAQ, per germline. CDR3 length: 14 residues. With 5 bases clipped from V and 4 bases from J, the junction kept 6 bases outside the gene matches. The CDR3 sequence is CASSVPGGGTEAFF. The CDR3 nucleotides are TGTGCCAGCAGCGTACCAGGGGGCGGCACTGAAGCTTTCTTT.

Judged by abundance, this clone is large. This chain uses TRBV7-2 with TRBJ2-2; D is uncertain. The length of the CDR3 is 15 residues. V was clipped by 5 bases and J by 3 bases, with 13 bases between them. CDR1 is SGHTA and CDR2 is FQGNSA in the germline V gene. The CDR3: CASSPRLEYTGELFF. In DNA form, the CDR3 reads TGTGCCAGCAGCCCCCGGTTAGAGTACACCGGGGAGCTGTTTTTT.

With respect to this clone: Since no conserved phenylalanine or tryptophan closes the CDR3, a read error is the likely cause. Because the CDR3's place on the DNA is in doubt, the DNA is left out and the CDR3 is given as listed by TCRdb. The CDR3 reads CASSLGPSLSC. The rearrangement joins TRBV12-1 to TRBJ2-7; TRBD1 is taken as the D call from the table, unchecked against the DNA. TRBV12-1 is noted as a pseudogene. Both ends counted, the CDR3 spans 11 residues.

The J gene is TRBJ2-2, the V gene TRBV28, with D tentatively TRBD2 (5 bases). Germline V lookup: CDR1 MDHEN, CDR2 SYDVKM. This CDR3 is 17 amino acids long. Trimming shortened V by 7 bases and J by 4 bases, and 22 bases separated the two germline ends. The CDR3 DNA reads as TGTGCCAGCATTGACGGGGTGTGGGCTTATCGCACCGGGGAGCTGTTTTTT. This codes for CASIDGVWAYRTGELFF.

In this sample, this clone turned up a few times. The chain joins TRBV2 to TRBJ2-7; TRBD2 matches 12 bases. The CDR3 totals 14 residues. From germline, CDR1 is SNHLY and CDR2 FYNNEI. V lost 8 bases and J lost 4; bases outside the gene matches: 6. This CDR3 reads CASARLAGGYEQYF. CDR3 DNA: TGTGCCAGCGCCCGGCTAGCGGGAGGGTACGAGCAGTACTTC.

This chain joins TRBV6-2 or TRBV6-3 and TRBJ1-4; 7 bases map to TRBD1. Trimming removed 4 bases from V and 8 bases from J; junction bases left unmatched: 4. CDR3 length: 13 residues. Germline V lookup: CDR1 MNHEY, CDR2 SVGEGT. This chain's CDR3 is CASSWGQREKLFF. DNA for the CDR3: TGTGCCAGCAGTTGGGGACAGAGGGAAAAACTGTTTTTT.

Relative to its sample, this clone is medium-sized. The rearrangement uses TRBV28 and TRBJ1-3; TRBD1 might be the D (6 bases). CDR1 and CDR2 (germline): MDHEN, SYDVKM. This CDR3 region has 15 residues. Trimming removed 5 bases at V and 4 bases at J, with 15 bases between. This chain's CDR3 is CASSAQGGGGNTIYF. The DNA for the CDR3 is TGTGCCAGCAGTGCCCAAGGGGGGGGAGGAAACACCATATATTTT.

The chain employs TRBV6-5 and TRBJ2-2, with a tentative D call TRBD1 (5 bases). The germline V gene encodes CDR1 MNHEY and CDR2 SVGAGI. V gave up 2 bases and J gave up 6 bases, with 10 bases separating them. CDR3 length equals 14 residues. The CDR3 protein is CASSYDQGPGELFF. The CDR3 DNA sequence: TGTGCCAGCAGTTACGACCAGGGCCCCGGGGAGCTGTTTTTT.